Sequencing of this T cell receptor beta chain was carried out in a study of shared clonotypes between healthy human individuals. In the original workflow: ImmunoSEQ junction-only sequences lacked quality scores, so their filtering differed. Method: immunoSEQ multiplex PCR; TCRdb's copy keeps in-frame clones and lacks some. V, J and clone size were drawn from that table, and D and trimming were deduced from the DNA. The sample records approximately 2.3 million clones, over 85% being singletons. V lost 2 bases and J 0 bases, leaving 10 bases between the germline ends. This CDR3 spans 15 amino acids. Germline assignment: CDR1 MNHEY and CDR2 SVGAGI.

The sample consisted of naive CD4+ T cells from PBMCs. The subset: CD45RA+ positively selected. The genes are TRBV6-5 and TRBJ1-1; maybe TRBD1 (5 bases). This clonotype originated in a man younger than 35 in good health. Some clones in this sample may be carry-over from other donors' samples. The CDR3 nucleotides are TGTGCCAGCAGTTACGTCCTAGGGGTGAACACTGAAGCTTTCTTT. The encoded protein is CASSYVLGVNTEAFF.